The entry that follows covers one TCR beta chain sequence. Its target is unknown. Isolated PBMCs totaled at least 7 million in each sample. The sample originates from a study of blood T cells in healthy people across ages. Overall study findings and caveats: PBMCs left unsorted prevented a conclusive naive versus antigen-experienced comparison. Among T cells, TCR beta diversity per million cells dropped roughly linearly as age rose.

PCR was performed a second time for about 7 to 11 cycles using a sample-barcoded 5' primer and a J-beta primer mix. TCRdb reanalysed the 5' RACE reads using MiXCR and keeps one entry per CDR3 protein. The sample carries 450,000 to 650,000 distinct CDR3 sequences, about 25% recorded once. Trimming pared 0 bases from V and 5 bases from J, leaving 11 bases between. The germline V gene encodes CDR1 LGHNA and CDR2 YNFKEQ. This CDR3 contains 14 residues. Separately, the same data were catalogued under a study of T cells of mothers and their children. From that study: Whether related or unrelated, pairs show similar shaping of TCR recombination output by thymic selection.

The sequenced sample was blood. This clonotype originated in a boy between 5 and 17 years old in good health. The chain carries TRBV4-2 and TRBJ2-7; D is unclear. The CDR3 here is CASSQERQYHEQYF. DNA of the CDR3: TGTGCCAGCAGCCAAGAGCGGCAGTACCACGAGCAGTACTTC.